This TCR beta chain was obtained from a study of cytomegalovirus exposure and HLA in healthy donors. Study results and limitations: A cluster of highly shared sequence variants was likely a sequencing artifact.

A word on this clone: Its antigen remains unknown.

Use of 60 Vbeta and 13 Jbeta primers characterized the PCR. Repertoires were generated with immunoSEQ multiplex PCR, while TCRdb's copy carries only in-frame clones and drops some. This sample yields about 180,000 clones, of which roughly 80% are seen a single time; around 1.4% belongs to the top ten. Germline V lookup: CDR1 SNHLY, CDR2 FYNNEI. The J segment lost 6 bases and the V segment lost 2 bases, leaving 7 bases of the junction unmatched. The CDR3 is 15 amino acids. The receptor comes from a girl aged 5-17 years in good health and CMV-seropositive. Sequencing used PBMCs. V gene TRBV2 combines with J gene TRBJ2-3, with TRBD2 matching over 8 bases. The CDR3 DNA follows: TGTGCCAGCAGTGAAAGAGCGGGAGAGGGCGATACGCAGTATTTT. Translated, it gives CASSERAGEGDTQYF.